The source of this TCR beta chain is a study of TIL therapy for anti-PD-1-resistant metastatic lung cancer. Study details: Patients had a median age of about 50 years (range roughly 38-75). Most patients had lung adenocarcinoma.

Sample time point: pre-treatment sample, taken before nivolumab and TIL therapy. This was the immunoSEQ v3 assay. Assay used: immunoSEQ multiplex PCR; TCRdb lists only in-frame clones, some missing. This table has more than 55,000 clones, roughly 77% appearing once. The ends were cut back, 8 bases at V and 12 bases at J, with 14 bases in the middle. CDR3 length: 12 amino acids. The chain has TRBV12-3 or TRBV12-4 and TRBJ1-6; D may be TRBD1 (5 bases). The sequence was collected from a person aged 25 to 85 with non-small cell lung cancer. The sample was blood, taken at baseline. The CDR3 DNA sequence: TGTGCCAGCTCCACGGGGGGGGGACCCCTCCACTTT. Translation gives CASSTGGGPLHF.